This TCR beta chain was observed in a study of blood T cell repertoires in COVID-19. Study summary: The United States, Italy and Spain were the sources of the acute and convalescent COVID-19 samples. The cDNA or gDNA used as material had been derived from T cells, B-cell-depleted T cells, or PBMCs.

CDR3 length: 15 amino acids. CDR1 is MNHEY and CDR2 is SVGAGI in the germline V gene. With 6 bases clipped from V and 0 bases from J, the junction kept 1 base outside the gene matches. Authors' processing steps: Reference gene primer amplification gave nucleated cell count estimates. Sequenced by immunoSEQ multiplex PCR; TCRdb stores in-frame clones only, minus some. V and J calls and clone size come straight from that table; D and trimming were deduced from the DNA. The data contain over 90,000 clones, roughly 80% of them singletons. The sequence derives from a man older than 75 with active or convalescent COVID-19. The sequenced material came from peripheral blood. The chain recombines TRBV6-5 with TRBJ2-6, with TRBD1 identical over 8 bases. CDR3: CASRTGASGANVLTF. The CDR3 DNA sequence: TGTGCCAGCAGGACAGGGGCCTCTGGGGCCAACGTCCTGACTTTC.